This TCR beta chain was identified during a study of blood T cell repertoires in COVID-19 (dated by TCRdb to the early 2020s). Broadly, across the study: The collaborator samples originated in the United States, Italy and Spain and spanned the acute and convalescent phases of COVID-19. The dataset comprised deeply sampled blood TCRbeta repertoires from subjects exposed to, actively infected with, or recovered from COVID-19. The material from the prospective study consisted of cDNA or gDNA derived from T cells, B-cell-depleted T cells, or PBMCs. Nearly every sample came with metadata listing a de-identified subject ID, COVID-19 status, age in years and sex. The samples were drawn from two sources: the first 160 participants of the ongoing ImmuneRACE study, and fewer than 1,500 subjects contributed by 6 global collaborators. The repertoires were released in a freely available public database meant as a resource for research on the immune response to SARS-CoV-2. Where available, HLA class I and class II types were taken from metadata supplied by the sample provider and were not determined by assay-based typing. Broader findings and caveats from the paper: Clinical and demographic metadata were provided uncurated, with the amount varying by source and participant.

Participants in the prospective study were aged about 18 to 100 years, lived in more than 20 United States geographic areas, and enrolled through a virtual design. In the prospective study, cohorts were assigned on the basis of participant-reported clinical history obtained from a screening survey and a study questionnaire. Recovered participants in ImmuneRACE Cohort 3 were defined by two consecutive negative NP/OP PCR tests, clearance by a healthcare professional, or resolution of symptoms. Each participant in the prospective study had whole blood, serum and a nasopharyngeal or oropharyngeal swab collected by mobile phlebotomists. Additional blood draws and questionnaires over an approximately two-month period could optionally be provided by prospective study participants. Blood samples from the prospective study were shipped frozen or at room temperature prior to DNA extraction. TCRbeta CDR3 regions were amplified from genomic DNA using the immunoSEQ Assay, a bias-controlled multiplex PCR. The study's processing was this. Nucleated cell counts per sample were estimated from amplification of reference gene primers within the assay. To quantify the absolute abundance of each unique TCRbeta CDR3 rearrangement, sequence reads were collapsed and filtered. For each sample, productive Simpson clonality was calculated by taking the square root of Simpson's diversity index across productive rearrangements. What TCRdb holds here is the immuneACCESS table cut down to in-frame rearrangements. Part of the clones is not present; checked against another copy, under half of the missing clones reflect an unresolved V gene, and the others are unexplained. V and J calls and clone size are given by that table; D and trimming were obtained from the DNA. The sample table contains some 380,000 clones; only one count was recorded for roughly 86% of them. Around 1.3% of the sample is in the top ten clones.

Including cysteine and phenylalanine, the CDR3 has 15 amino acids. Of all the DNA, just the CDR3 is kept, 45 bases in frame from base 1. V lost 5 bases and J lost 3 bases; the stretch between them is 17 bases long. In the germline V gene (reference sequence), CDR1 corresponds to SEHNR and CDR2 to FQNEAQ. A word on this clone: There is no known antigen for this receptor. Base qualities are not recorded, but no much larger clone differs from it by a single base.

The sequencing input was PBMCs or T cells enriched from blood (not recorded which). The chain is made from TRBV7-9 and TRBJ2-7; the D gene cannot be named for sure. The sequence was collected from a man aged 25-45 years who had recovered from COVID-19. The DNA sequence reads TGTGCCAGCAGCACTCCGGGTCTTGTCCTCTACGAGCAGTACTTC. This is translated as CASSTPGLVLYEQYF.